The 31 T cell receptor beta chains below were found in one sample sequenced in a study of blood T cell repertoires in COVID-19. The data were produced by immunoSEQ multiplex PCR, yet TCRdb's version contains in-frame clones alone and is incomplete. The repertoire holds hundreds of thousands of clones, with approximately 90% as singletons. The sample was PBMCs or T cells enriched from blood (not recorded which). The receptors here all came from a man aged 40-49 years who had recovered from COVID-19.

This clone was found once. The CDR3 DNA follows: TGTGCCAGCAGTTCGCGGAGCTCCGGAGTTTCGGACTATGGCTACACCTTC. Protein sequence: CASSSRSSGVSDYGYTF. The J gene is TRBJ1-2, the V gene TRBV28; D is undetermined. V lost 4 bases, J lost 3 bases, and 21 bases lay in between. The germline V gene encodes CDR1 MDHEN and CDR2 SYDVKM. The CDR3 runs 17 residues.

This chain links TRBV4-3 with TRBJ1-3, with 8 bases aligning to TRBD1. After removal of 3 bases from V and 11 bases from J, the junction contained 15 bases not matched to a gene. This CDR3 has 16 residues. Germline V gene lookup returns CDR1 LGHNA and CDR2 YSLEER. The CDR3 region has the DNA TGCGCCAGCAGCCAGGACACGACAGGGGCGACGCGGCCCATATATTTT. Translated, it gives CASSQDTTGATRPIYF.

The rearrangement joins TRBV2 to TRBJ2-7; 12 positions match TRBD1. The CDR3 has 16 residues. From germline, CDR1 is SNHLY and CDR2 FYNNEI. V gave up 5 bases and J gave up 4 bases; unmatched junction bases: 9. The CDR3 bases are TGTGCCAGCAGTTGGCCGACGGGACAGGGGGCTTACGAGCAGTACTTC. It translates to CASSWPTGQGAYEQYF.

The chain employs TRBV7-2 and TRBJ2-5; TRBD2 aligns across 11 bases. The CDR3 is 16 amino acids. Germline-derived CDR1 and CDR2 are SGHTA and FQGNSA. V shed 5 bases, J shed 2 bases, and the junction held 7 bases outside the gene matches. In DNA form, the CDR3 reads TGTGCCAGCAGCCCGCCGGGACTAGCGGTTCAAGAGACCCAGTACTTC. Residues: CASSPPGLAVQETQYF.

The chain recombines TRBV6-5 with TRBJ1-6; no reliable D call. With 8 bases removed from V and 7 bases from J, the gap between germline ends came to 12 bases. The germline gives CDR1 MNHEY, CDR2 SVGAGI. This CDR3 has 13 residues. In nucleotides, the CDR3 is TGTGCCAGCTCATCGAGGCCGAATTCACCCCTCCACTTT. Protein sequence: CASSSRPNSPLHF.

This chain links TRBV19 with TRBJ1-6, with D tentatively TRBD1 (6 bases). The V end was cut by 3 bases, the J end by 9 bases, with 18 bases between. CDR3 length: 16 amino acids. The germline gives CDR1 LNHDA, CDR2 SQIVND (reference sequence). The CDR3 DNA reads TGTGCCAGTAGTATCCCCAGGACAGCTTCACCTTCACCCCTCCACTTT. It specifies CASSIPRTASPSPLHF.

The chain recombines TRBV2 with TRBJ1-5, with TRBD1 as a possible D gene (5 bases). Germline V gene lookup returns CDR1 SNHLY and CDR2 FYNNEI. V was trimmed by 4 bases and J by 5 bases, leaving 15 bases between them. The CDR3 is made up of 15 amino acids. The CDR3 nucleotides are TGTGCCAGCAGTGCTGAGTTTGGCAGGGATCAGCCCCAGCATTTT. This translates into CASSAEFGRDQPQHF.

The rearrangement uses TRBV10-3 and TRBJ2-7, with 10 bases matching TRBD2. V trimming: 9 bases; J trimming: 6 bases; junction bases outside the gene matches: 8. CDR1 ENHRY and CDR2 SYGVKD come from the germline V gene. The CDR3 spans 13 residues. CDR3 sequence (DNA): TGTGCCATAAGAACTAGCGGGGAAGGCGAGCAGTACTTC. Its translation is CAIRTSGEGEQYF.

Regarding this clone: One junction end disagrees with the germline gene, perhaps due to a read error. The J gene is TRBJ2-1, the V gene TRBV28; possibly TRBD2 for D (6 bases). CDR3 size: 11 residues. Germline V lookup: CDR1 MDHEN, CDR2 SYDVKM. The CDR3 bases are TGTGCCAGCAGTTTAGAAGGACTAATGATCTTC. Translated, it gives CASSLEGLMIF.

This chain links TRBV6-6 with TRBJ2-7; 9 bases are a match to TRBD1. The V gene end was trimmed by 5 bases and the J gene end by 4 bases; junction bases not matched to a gene: 9. CDR1 and CDR2 (germline): MNHNY, SVGAGI (reference sequence). The CDR3 has 15 residues. CDR3 sequence (DNA): TGTGCCAGCAGTCACGTATCGGGACAGGGATACGAGCAGTACTTC. It translates to CASSHVSGQGYEQYF.

Notes on this clone: The sample has other DNA sequences that encode this CDR3 too. This chain uses TRBV4-2 with TRBJ1-1; tentative D call: TRBD1 (5 bases). V was trimmed by 0 bases and J by 3 bases, leaving 11 bases between them. Germline V CDR1 and CDR2: LGHNA, YNFKEQ. The CDR3 is 15 residues long. CDR3: CASSQDPGPYTEAFF. In DNA, the CDR3 is TGTGCCAGCAGCCAAGATCCAGGGCCATACACTGAAGCTTTCTTT.

This chain links TRBV18 with TRBJ2-3; the D gene is possibly TRBD2 (5 bases). V was pared by 3 bases and J by 1 base, with 8 bases between. Germline V gene lookup returns CDR1 KGHSH and CDR2 LQKENI. This CDR3 is built from 14 residues. The CDR3 region has the DNA TGTGCCAGCTCACCCGAACTAGGCACAGATACGCAGTATTTT. Translated: CASSPELGTDTQYF. Full variable domain (outside the CDR3, taken from reference TRBV18 and TRBJ2-3): NAGVMQNPRHLVRRRGQEARLRCSPMKGHSHVYWYRQLPEEGLKFMVYLQKENIIDESGMPKERFSAEFPKEGPSILRIQQVVRGDSAAYFCASSPELGTDTQYFGPGTRLTVL.

In its sample, this clone was seen once. The chain combines TRBV4-2 with TRBJ2-3; TRBD2 matches 15 bases. The CDR3 totals 22 residues. Trimming cost V 0 bases and J 2 bases; bases outside gene matches: 15. The germline CDR1 and CDR2 sequences are LGHNA and YNFKEQ. The CDR3 reads CASSQDRRTSGRAVPVTDTQYF. CDR3 sequence (DNA): TGTGCCAGCAGCCAAGATCGTAGGACTAGCGGGAGGGCCGTTCCAGTCACAGATACGCAGTATTTT.

This clone was counted a single time. The rearrangement links TRBV11-1 to TRBJ1-6; 7 bases fit TRBD1. Germline trimming cut 5 bases from V and 9 bases from J; bases unmatched to any gene: 7. The CDR3 totals 14 residues. Germline V CDR1 and CDR2: SGHAT, FQDESV (reference sequence). In nucleotides, the CDR3 is TGTGCCAGCAGCCGGGACAGTGGGGCTTCACCCCTCCACTTT. It is translated as CASSRDSGASPLHF.

The chain combines TRBV6-4 with TRBJ2-7; maybe TRBD1 (6 bases). CDR1 is MRHNA and CDR2 is SNTAGT in the germline V gene. The V end lost 3 bases, the J end lost 4 bases, and 19 bases lay between the germline ends. This CDR3 has 16 amino acids. The CDR3 loop is CASSEVSRGRGYEQYF. CDR3 in DNA: TGTGCCAGCAGTGAGGTAAGTAGGGGCAGGGGTTACGAGCAGTACTTC.

The chain has TRBV19 and TRBJ2-3, with D maybe TRBD2 (6 bases). The CDR3 runs 17 residues. Per germline, CDR1 LNHDA and CDR2 SQIVND (reference sequence). V was clipped by 3 bases and J by 0 bases, with 16 bases between them. The CDR3 DNA follows: TGTGCCAGTAGTATTTCGGGCCTAAGCGGGAGCACAGATACGCAGTATTTT. Translation gives CASSISGLSGSTDTQYF.

This clone was picked up one time. The CDR3 nucleotides are TGCGCCAGCAGCTTCACGCAGGGGGCGGGTGAGCAGTACTTC. Translation gives CASSFTQGAGEQYF. The rearrangement uses TRBV5-1 and TRBJ2-7; TRBD1 matches 8 bases. There are 14 residues in the CDR3. Germline CDR1 and CDR2: SGHRS and YFSETQ. V was pared by 2 bases and J by 7 bases, with 8 bases of the junction left unmatched. Full variable domain (missing parts from reference TRBV5-1 and TRBJ2-7): KAGVTQTPRYLIKTRGQQVTLSCSPISGHRSVSWYQQTPGQGLQFLFEYFSETQRNKGNFPGRFSGRQFSNSRSEMNVSTLELGDSALYLCASSFTQGAGEQYFGPGTRLTVT.

J is TRBJ2-5 and V is TRBV10-2, with TRBD2 matching over 8 bases. This CDR3 region has 14 residues. In germline, CDR1 is WSHSY, CDR2 SAAADI. Germline trimming cut 11 bases from V and 5 bases from J; bases unmatched to any gene: 13. CDR3 protein: CACGSTGGAETQYF. The CDR3 DNA is TGCGCCTGTGGATCGACGGGGGGGGCGGAGACCCAGTACTTC.

This chain connects TRBV11-3 to TRBJ1-3, with D possibly matching TRBD1 (5 bases). Germline CDR1 reads SGHNT; CDR2 reads YENEEA. The V and J ends lost 4 bases and 3 bases respectively, with 13 bases between them. The CDR3 runs to 15 residues. The DNA for the CDR3 is TGTGCCAGCAGCTCAGTCCAGGGACTTGGAAACACCATATATTTT. Translated: CASSSVQGLGNTIYF.

This clone has only one observation. The V gene is TRBV7-6, the J gene TRBJ1-5; unclear D gene. V dropped 5 bases and J dropped 2 bases, with 10 bases sitting between them. The CDR3 runs 14 residues. The germline V gene encodes CDR1 SGHVS and CDR2 FNYEAQ. The CDR3 bases are TGTGCCAGCAGCCCTACAGTAGGCAATCAGCCCCAGCATTTT. Encoded protein: CASSPTVGNQPQHF.

This clone was counted a few times. This chain connects TRBV7-7 to TRBJ2-1, with 11 bases matching TRBD2. Germline V gene data show CDR1 as SSHAT and CDR2 as FNYEAQ (reference sequence). The length of the CDR3 is 15 residues. After removal of 2 bases from V and 10 bases from J, the junction contained 7 bases not matched to a gene. The CDR3 loop is CASSLFTSGSGEQFF. The DNA for the CDR3 is TGTGCCAGCAGCTTATTTACTAGCGGGAGCGGAGAGCAGTTCTTC.

The chain recombines TRBV10-3 with TRBJ2-7, with a weak D call TRBD2 (6 bases). V was clipped by 6 bases and J by 4 bases, with 22 bases between them. Looked up from germline, CDR1 is ENHRY and CDR2 is SYGVKD. The CDR3 length is 16 residues. In DNA, the CDR3 is TGTGCCATCAGGGGCGGGGCGGGCGTGGGAAGGTACGAGCAGTACTTC. The encoded protein is CAIRGGAGVGRYEQYF.

The chain carries TRBV28 and TRBJ2-7; 7 nucleotides agree with TRBD1. V was pared by 6 bases and J by 7 bases, with 12 bases of the junction left unmatched. Germline lookup yields CDR1 MDHEN and CDR2 SYDVKM. The CDR3 has 14 amino acids. CDR3 sequence reads: CASRRDRVLLEQYF. DNA of the CDR3: TGTGCCAGCAGACGTGACAGGGTACTCTTGGAGCAGTACTTC.

Here the CDR3 DNA reads TGTGCCAGCAGCTTAGGCAGGTCAGATACGCAGTATTTT. This translates into CASSLGRSDTQYF. This sequence joins TRBV7-2 and TRBJ2-3, with D unresolved. CDR1 is SGHTA and CDR2 is FQGNSA in the germline V gene. With 1 base removed from V and 4 bases from J, the gap between germline ends came to 6 bases. The CDR3 runs 13 residues.

The chain recombines TRBV7-8 with TRBJ2-3; 13 bases are a match to TRBD2. The CDR3 loop spans 16 amino acids. J was trimmed by 4 bases and V by 1 base; bases with no gene match: 2. Germline lookup yields CDR1 SGHVS and CDR2 FQNEAQ. The CDR3 DNA reads as TGTGCCAGCAGCTTAGAACTAGCGGGAGGGCCAGATACGCAGTATTTT. It translates to CASSLELAGGPDTQYF.

The chain employs TRBV28 and TRBJ2-3; TRBD1 aligns across 8 bases. Germline assignment: CDR1 MDHEN and CDR2 SYDVKM. The CDR3 covers 15 residues. V shed 6 bases, J shed 1 base, and the junction held 6 bases outside the gene matches. Written as DNA, the CDR3 is TGTGCCAGCAGCCAACCCAGGGGGCGCACAGATACGCAGTATTTT. This codes for CASSQPRGRTDTQYF.

The V gene is TRBV11-2, the J gene TRBJ2-7; perhaps TRBD1 as D (6 bases). V lost 1 base and J lost 5, with 12 bases in between. This CDR3 is 14 amino acids long. Germline lookup yields CDR1 SGHAT and CDR2 FQNNGV. This CDR3 is CASSLVGGRNEQYF. Written as DNA, the CDR3 is TGTGCCAGCAGCTTAGTAGGGGGACGAAACGAGCAGTACTTC.

The chain combines TRBV2 with TRBJ1-5, with 7 bases aligning to TRBD1. Germline V CDR1 and CDR2: SNHLY, FYNNEI. The CDR3 has 14 residues. With 8 bases clipped from V and 0 bases from J, the junction kept 4 bases outside the gene matches. In DNA form, the CDR3 reads TGTGCCAGCCGTACAGGGGATAGCAATCAGCCCCAGCATTTT. Its protein product is CASRTGDSNQPQHF.

The gene calls are TRBV24-1 and TRBJ2-7, with 11 bases matching TRBD1. CDR1 KGHDR and CDR2 SFDVKD come from the germline V gene. The J segment lost 3 bases and the V segment lost 2 bases, leaving 2 bases of the junction unmatched. The CDR3 has 15 amino acids. Here the CDR3 reads CATSDSGTGGYEQYF. For the CDR3, the DNA is TGTGCCACCAGTGATTCCGGGACAGGGGGCTACGAGCAGTACTTC.

This chain joins TRBV27 and TRBJ1-5; D is possibly TRBD1 (5 bases). The CDR3 loop spans 15 amino acids. Germline CDR1 reads MNHEY; CDR2 reads SMNVEV (reference sequence). Trimming stripped 6 bases from V and 4 bases from J, with 16 bases between. Here the CDR3 DNA reads TGTGCCAGCAGCGACACAGGTATGCCGAATCAGCCCCAGCATTTT. It codes for CASSDTGMPNQPQHF.

This clone has a single count. CDR3 sequence: CASSSVRWGSENEQYF. The CDR3 DNA reads as TGTGCCAGCAGTTCGGTGAGGTGGGGCAGCGAAAACGAGCAGTACTTC. The gene calls are TRBV27 and TRBJ2-7; tentative D call: TRBD1 (5 bases). There are 16 residues in the CDR3. In germline, CDR1 is MNHEY, CDR2 SMNVEV (reference sequence). V dropped 4 bases and J dropped 5 bases, with 21 bases sitting between them.